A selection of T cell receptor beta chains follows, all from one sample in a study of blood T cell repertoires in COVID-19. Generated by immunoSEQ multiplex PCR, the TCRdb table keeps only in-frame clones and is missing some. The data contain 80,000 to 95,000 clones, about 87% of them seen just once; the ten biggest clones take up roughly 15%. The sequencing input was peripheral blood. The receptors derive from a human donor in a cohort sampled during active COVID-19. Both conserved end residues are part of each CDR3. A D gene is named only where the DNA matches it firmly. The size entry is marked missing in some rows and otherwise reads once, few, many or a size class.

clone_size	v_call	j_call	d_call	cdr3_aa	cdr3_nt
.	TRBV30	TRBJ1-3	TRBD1	CAWRTGAGNTIYF	TGTGCCTGGAGGACAGGGGCTGGAAACACCATATATTTT
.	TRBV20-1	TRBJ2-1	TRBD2	CSASRGVRNEQFF	TGCAGTGCTAGTCGGGGGGTGAGGAATGAGCAGTTCTTC
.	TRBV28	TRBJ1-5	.	CASSLSGSNQPQHF	TGTGCCAGCAGTTTGTCGGGTAGCAATCAGCCCCAGCATTTT
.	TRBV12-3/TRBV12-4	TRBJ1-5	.	CASSLKSQPQHF	TGTGCCAGCAGTTTAAAGAGTCAGCCCCAGCATTTT
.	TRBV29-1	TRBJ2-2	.	CSVDVSLTGELFF	TGCAGCGTTGATGTTTCCTTGACCGGGGAGCTGTTTTTT
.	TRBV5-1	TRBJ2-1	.	CASSLGGFSYNEQFF	TGCGCCAGCAGCTTGGGCGGGTTTTCCTACAATGAGCAGTTCTTC
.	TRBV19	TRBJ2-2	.	CASSIDRRTERGTGELFF	TGTGCCAGTAGTATAGATAGGCGGACAGAGCGAGGAACCGGGGAGCTGTTTTTT
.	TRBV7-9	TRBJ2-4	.	CASSLIARWDSSKNIQYF	TGTGCCAGCAGCTTAATTGCCCGCTGGGACTCGTCCAAAAACATTCAGTACTTC
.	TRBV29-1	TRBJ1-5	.	CSVRGWGDQPQHF	TGCAGCGTAAGGGGCTGGGGTGATCAGCCCCAGCATTTT
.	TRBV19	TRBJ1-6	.	CASSIGGFGVSFPLHF	TGTGCCAGTAGTATTGGGGGCTTTGGGGTTTCGTTTCCCCTCCACTTT
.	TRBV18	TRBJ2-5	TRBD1	CASSPKTGGQETQYF	TGTGCCAGCTCACCAAAGACAGGGGGCCAAGAGACCCAGTACTTC
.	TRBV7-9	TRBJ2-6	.	CASSYRASGANVLTF	TGTGCCAGCAGCTACAGGGCCTCTGGGGCCAACGTCCTGACTTTC
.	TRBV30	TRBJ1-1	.	CAWSVNVGSAEAFF	TGTGCCTGGAGTGTCAACGTCGGTAGCGCTGAAGCTTTCTTT
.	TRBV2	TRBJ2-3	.	CARKNRDPDTQYF	TGTGCCAGAAAGAACAGGGATCCAGATACGCAGTATTTT
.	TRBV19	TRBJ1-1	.	CASKQGEAFF	TGTGCCAGTAAACAGGGTGAAGCTTTCTTT
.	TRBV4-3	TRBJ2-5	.	CASSQVTGVGETQYF	TGCGCCAGCAGCCAAGTCACGGGGGTTGGAGAGACCCAGTACTTC
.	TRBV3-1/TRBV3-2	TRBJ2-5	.	CASSQTGHYGTQYF	TGTGCCAGCAGCCAAACCGGACATTACGGGACCCAGTACTTC
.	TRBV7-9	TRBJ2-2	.	CASSLGGLTGELFF	TGTGCCAGCAGCTTAGGGGGGCTCACCGGGGAGCTGTTTTTT
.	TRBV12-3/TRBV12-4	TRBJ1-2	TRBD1	CASSPGQTYGYTF	TGTGCCAGCAGTCCGGGACAGACCTATGGCTACACCTTC
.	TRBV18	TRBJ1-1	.	CASSLKLQAMNTEAFF	TGTGCCAGCTCACTCAAGCTACAGGCCATGAACACTGAAGCTTTCTTT
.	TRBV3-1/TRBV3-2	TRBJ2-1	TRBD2	CASSQVTSGGHTYNEQFF	TGTGCCAGCAGCCAAGTTACTAGCGGGGGGCATACCTACAATGAGCAGTTCTTC
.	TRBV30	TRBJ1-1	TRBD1	CAWSQSRGMYMNTEAFF	TGTGCCTGGAGTCAGTCCAGGGGGATGTATATGAACACTGAAGCTTTCTTT
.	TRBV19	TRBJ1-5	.	CASSRPNQPQHF	TGTGCCAGTAGTAGGCCGAATCAGCCCCAGCATTTT
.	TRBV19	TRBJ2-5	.	CASSIRGPSSSQETQYF	TGTGCCAGTAGTATAAGGGGCCCTTCAAGTAGCCAAGAGACCCAGTACTTC
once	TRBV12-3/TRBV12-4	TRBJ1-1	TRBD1	CASTRDSNTEAFF	TGTGCCAGCACCCGGGACAGCAACACTGAAGCTTTCTTT
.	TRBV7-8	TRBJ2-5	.	CASSPRPRETQYF	TGTGCCAGCAGCCCTCGCCCACGGGAGACCCAGTACTTC
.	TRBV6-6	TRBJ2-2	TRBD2	CASSQARGGNTGELFF	TGTGCCAGCAGTCAGGCACGCGGGGGTAACACCGGGGAGCTGTTTTTT
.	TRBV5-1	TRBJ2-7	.	CASSLAIAGAEQYF	TGCGCCAGCAGCTTGGCCATTGCGGGTGCCGAGCAGTACTTC
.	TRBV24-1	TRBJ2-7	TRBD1	CATSDPSGTGSYEQYF	TGTGCCACCAGTGATCCCTCCGGGACAGGCTCCTACGAGCAGTACTTC
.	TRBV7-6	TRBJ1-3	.	CASSPPGSGNTIYF	TGTGCCAGCAGTCCCCCGGGCTCTGGAAACACCATATATTTT
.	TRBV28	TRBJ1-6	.	CASIRPRQGNSPLHF	TGTGCCAGCATTAGGCCGAGGCAGGGCAATTCACCCCTCCACTTT
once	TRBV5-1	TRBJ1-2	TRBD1	CASSQTDRGDGYTF	TGCGCCAGCAGCCAAACGGACAGGGGCGATGGCTACACCTTC
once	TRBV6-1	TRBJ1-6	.	CASSELSPLHF	TGTGCCAGCAGTGAACTGTCACCCCTCCACTTT
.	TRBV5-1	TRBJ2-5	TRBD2	CASSLGLAGGETQYF	TGCGCCAGCAGCTTGGGACTAGCGGGGGGCGAGACCCAGTACTTC
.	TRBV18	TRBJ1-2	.	CASSPVQIYGYTF	TGTGCCAGCTCACCGGTACAGATCTATGGCTACACCTTC
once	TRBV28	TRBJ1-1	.	CASRQGQWNTEAFF	TGTGCCAGCAGGCAAGGACAGTGGAACACTGAAGCTTTCTTT
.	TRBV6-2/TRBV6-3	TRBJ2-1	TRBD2	CASSAFGSGGRYEQFF	TGTGCCAGCAGTGCCTTCGGTAGCGGGGGGAGGTATGAGCAGTTCTTC
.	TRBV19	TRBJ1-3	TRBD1	CASSRTGGFRNTIYF	TGTGCCAGTAGTAGGACAGGGGGCTTTCGAAACACCATATATTTT
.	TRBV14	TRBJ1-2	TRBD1	CASSQAGQGNGYTF	TGTGCCAGCAGCCAGGCGGGACAGGGTAATGGCTACACCTTC
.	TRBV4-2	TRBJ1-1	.	CASSQDGLNTEAFF	TGTGCCAGCAGCCAAGACGGACTAAACACTGAAGCTTTCTTT
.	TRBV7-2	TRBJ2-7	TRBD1	CASSSDRGTYEQYF	TGTGCCAGCAGCTCCGACAGGGGGACCTACGAGCAGTACTTC
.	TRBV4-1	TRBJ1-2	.	CASSPGRGKEGGYGYTF	TGCGCCAGCAGCCCGGGTAGAGGGAAGGAGGGTGGGTATGGCTACACCTTC
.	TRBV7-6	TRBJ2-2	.	CASSLVQNTGELFF	TGTGCCAGCAGCTTAGTCCAGAACACCGGGGAGCTGTTTTTT
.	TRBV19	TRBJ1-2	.	CASTPEGAYGYTF	TGTGCCAGTACCCCCGAGGGTGCCTATGGCTACACCTTC
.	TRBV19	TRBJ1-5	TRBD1	CASSLGQGILRAHNQPQHF	TGTGCCAGTAGCTTAGGACAGGGGATTTTGAGGGCCCATAATCAGCCCCAGCATTTT
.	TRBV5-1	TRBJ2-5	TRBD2	CASSGGGQETQYF	TGCGCCAGCAGCGGGGGGGGCCAAGAGACCCAGTACTTC
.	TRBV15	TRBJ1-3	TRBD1	CATSAEQGIGNTIYF	TGTGCCACCAGCGCAGAACAGGGGATTGGAAACACCATATATTTT
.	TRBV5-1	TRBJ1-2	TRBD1	CASSLQPSGTGDGYTF	TGCGCCAGCAGCTTACAACCGAGCGGGACAGGGGATGGCTACACCTTC
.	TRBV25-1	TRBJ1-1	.	CASSAGGFTEAFF	TGTGCCAGCAGTGCCGGGGGGTTCACTGAAGCTTTCTTT
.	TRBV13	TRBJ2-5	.	CASSLLVDQETQYF	TGTGCCAGCAGCTTATTAGTCGACCAAGAGACCCAGTACTTC
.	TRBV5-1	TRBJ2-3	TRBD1	CASSPTGVGTDTQYF	TGCGCCAGCAGCCCGACAGGGGTGGGCACAGATACGCAGTATTTT
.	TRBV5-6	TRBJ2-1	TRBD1	CASSSSGGQGGNEQFF	TGTGCCAGCAGCTCCTCCGGGGGACAGGGCGGTAATGAGCAGTTCTTC
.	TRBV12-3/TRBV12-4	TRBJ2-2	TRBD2	CASRSRAGAELFF	TGTGCCAGCAGAAGCCGAGCGGGGGCTGAGCTGTTTTTT